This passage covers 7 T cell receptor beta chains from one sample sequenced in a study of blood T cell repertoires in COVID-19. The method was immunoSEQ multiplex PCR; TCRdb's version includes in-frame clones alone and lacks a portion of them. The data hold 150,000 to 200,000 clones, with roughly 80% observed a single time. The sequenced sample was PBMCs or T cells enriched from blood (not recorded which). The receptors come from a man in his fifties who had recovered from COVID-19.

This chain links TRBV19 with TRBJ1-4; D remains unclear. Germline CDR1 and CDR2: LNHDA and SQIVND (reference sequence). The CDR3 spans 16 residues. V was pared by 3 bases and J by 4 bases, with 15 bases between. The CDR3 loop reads CASSMDRGGFNEKLFF. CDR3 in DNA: TGTGCCAGTAGTATGGACCGAGGAGGATTTAATGAAAAACTGTTTTTT.

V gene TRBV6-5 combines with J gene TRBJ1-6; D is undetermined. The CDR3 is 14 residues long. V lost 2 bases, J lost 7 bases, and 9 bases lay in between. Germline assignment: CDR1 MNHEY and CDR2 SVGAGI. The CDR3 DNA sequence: TGTGCCAGCAGTTACGGGCAGAAGAATTCACCCCTCCACTTT. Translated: CASSYGQKNSPLHF.

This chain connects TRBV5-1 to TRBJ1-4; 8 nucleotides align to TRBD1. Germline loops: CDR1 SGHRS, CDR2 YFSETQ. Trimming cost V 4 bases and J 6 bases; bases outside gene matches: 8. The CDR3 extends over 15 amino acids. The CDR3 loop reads CASSPGTGMDEKLFF. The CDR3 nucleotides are TGCGCCAGCAGCCCGGGGACAGGAATGGATGAAAAACTGTTTTTT.

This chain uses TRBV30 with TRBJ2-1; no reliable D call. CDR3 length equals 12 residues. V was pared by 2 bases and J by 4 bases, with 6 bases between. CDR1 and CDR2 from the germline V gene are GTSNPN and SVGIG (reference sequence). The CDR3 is CAWSIPYNEQFF. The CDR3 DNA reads TGTGCCTGGAGTATCCCGTACAATGAGCAGTTCTTC.

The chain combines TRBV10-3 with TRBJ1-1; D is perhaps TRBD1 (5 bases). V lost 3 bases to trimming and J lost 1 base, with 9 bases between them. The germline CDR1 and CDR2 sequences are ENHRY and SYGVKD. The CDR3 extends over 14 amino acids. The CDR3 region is CAISDGGTNTEAFF. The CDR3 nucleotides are TGTGCCATCAGTGACGGGGGAACGAACACTGAAGCTTTCTTT.

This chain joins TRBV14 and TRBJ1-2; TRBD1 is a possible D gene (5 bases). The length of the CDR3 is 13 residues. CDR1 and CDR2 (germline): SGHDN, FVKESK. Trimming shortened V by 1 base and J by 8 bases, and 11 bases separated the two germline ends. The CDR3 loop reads CASSQASGRGYTF. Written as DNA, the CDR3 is TGTGCCAGCAGCCAAGCATCAGGGAGGGGCTACACCTTC.

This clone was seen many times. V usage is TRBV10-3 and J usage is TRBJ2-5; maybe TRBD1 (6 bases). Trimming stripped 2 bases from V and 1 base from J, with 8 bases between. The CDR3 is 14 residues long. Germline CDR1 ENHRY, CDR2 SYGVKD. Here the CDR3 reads CAISETGTQETQYF. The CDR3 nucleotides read TGTGCCATCAGTGAGACAGGGACCCAAGAGACCCAGTACTTC.